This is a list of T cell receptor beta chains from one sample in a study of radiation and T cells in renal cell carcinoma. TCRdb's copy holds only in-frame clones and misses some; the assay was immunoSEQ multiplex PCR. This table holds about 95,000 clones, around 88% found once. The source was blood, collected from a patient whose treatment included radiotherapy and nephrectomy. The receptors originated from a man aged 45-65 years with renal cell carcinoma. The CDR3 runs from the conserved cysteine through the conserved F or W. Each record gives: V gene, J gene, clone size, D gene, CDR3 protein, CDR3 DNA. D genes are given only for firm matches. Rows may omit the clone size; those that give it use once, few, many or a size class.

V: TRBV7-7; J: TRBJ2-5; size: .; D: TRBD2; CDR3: CASSPRGGLEETQYF; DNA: TGTGCTAGCAGCCCCCGGGGGGGCCTTGAGGAGACCCAGTACTTC
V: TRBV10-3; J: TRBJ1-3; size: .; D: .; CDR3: CAIKVIYAGVNSGNTIYF; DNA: TGTGCCATCAAAGTAATTTATGCAGGGGTAAACTCTGGAAACACCATATATTTT
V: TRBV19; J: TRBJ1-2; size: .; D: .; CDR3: CASSQRQPPDGYTF; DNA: TGTGCCAGTAGCCAGAGACAGCCCCCGGACGGCTACACCTTC
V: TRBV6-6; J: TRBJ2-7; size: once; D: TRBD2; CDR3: CASTYYSGNEQYF; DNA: TGTGCCAGCACCTACTACAGCGGGAACGAGCAGTACTTC
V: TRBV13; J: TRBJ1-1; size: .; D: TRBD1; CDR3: CASSPTPGGSTEAFF; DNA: TGTGCCAGCAGCCCGACTCCAGGGGGTAGCACTGAAGCTTTCTTT
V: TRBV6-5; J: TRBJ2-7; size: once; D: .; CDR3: CASSSNVLIEQYF; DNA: TGTGCCAGCAGTTCGAACGTACTCATCGAGCAGTACTTC
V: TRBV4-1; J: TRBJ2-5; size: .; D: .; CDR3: CASSQVVQETQYF; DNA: TGCGCCAGCAGCCAAGTGGTGCAAGAGACCCAGTACTTC
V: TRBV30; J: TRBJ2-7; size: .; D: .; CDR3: CAWGTGPYEQYF; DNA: TGTGCCTGGGGCACGGGGCCCTACGAGCAGTACTTC
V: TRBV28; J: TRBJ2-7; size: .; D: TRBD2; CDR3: CASRKREGSVEQYF; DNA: TGTGCCAGCAGAAAGCGGGAGGGATCGGTAGAGCAGTACTTC
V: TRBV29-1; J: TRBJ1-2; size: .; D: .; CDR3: CSVETYAVSGYTF; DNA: TGCAGCGTTGAAACGTACGCAGTCTCAGGCTACACCTTC
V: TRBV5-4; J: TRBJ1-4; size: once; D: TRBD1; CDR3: CASSLRARGNEKLFF; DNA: TGTGCCAGCAGCTTGCGTGCCAGGGGGAACGAAAAACTGTTTTTT
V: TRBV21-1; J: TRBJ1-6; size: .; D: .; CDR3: CASSKVKGQGNSPLHF; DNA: TGTGCCAGCAGCAAGGTGAAGGGCCAGGGGAATTCACCCCTCCACTTT